These 32 T cell receptor beta chains were all obtained from the same sample, sequenced in a study of control samples from healthy donors and cancer patients (dated by TCRdb to about 2020). Library creation used the immunoSEQ multiplex PCR assay. In its TCRdb copy, this immuneACCESS table keeps in-frame sequences only and misses some clones. Where compared with another copy, unresolved V genes explain less than half of these, and the others have no known cause. This sample gives 45,000 to 65,000 clones in total; about nine tenths of them show up just once. About 40% of the sample is in the top ten clones. The sequenced sample was PBMCs. These receptors were taken from a man aged 45-65 years with head and neck cancer.

The chain recombines TRBV15 with TRBJ2-3; 7 bases fit TRBD2. Germline V gene data show CDR1 as LNHNV and CDR2 as YYDKDF (reference sequence). The trim removed 3 bases at V and 6 bases at J, leaving 9 bases unmatched. CDR3 length: 15 amino acids. The CDR3 region is CATSRAMGGTDTQYF. CDR3 bases: TGTGCCACCAGCAGGGCGATGGGGGGGACGGATACGCAGTATTTT.

This clone was picked up a small number of times. The V gene is TRBV6-2 or TRBV6-3, the J gene TRBJ2-1; 7 nucleotides line up with TRBD2. The CDR3 sequence is 13 residues long. Germline-derived CDR1 and CDR2 are MNHEY and SVGEGT. The J segment lost 13 bases and the V segment lost 0 bases, leaving 6 bases of the junction unmatched. CDR3 DNA sequence: TGTGCCAGCAGTTACTCTGCGGGAGTCCCCCAGTTCTTC. Translated: CASSYSAGVPQFF.

The count of this clone is one. The rearrangement uses TRBV2 and TRBJ1-1; 7 nucleotides align to TRBD1. CDR1 and CDR2 (germline): SNHLY, FYNNEI. The ends lost 5 bases at V and 10 bases at J; junction bases unmatched: 10. The CDR3 loop spans 13 amino acids. CDR3 loop: CASSLSDRDRAFF. In DNA, the CDR3 is TGTGCCAGCAGTCTATCCGACAGGGATCGAGCTTTCTTT.

V gene TRBV6-6 combines with J gene TRBJ2-3, with 9 bases identical to TRBD2. Trimming removed 4 bases from V and 4 bases from J; junction bases left unmatched: 6. In germline, CDR1 is MNHNY, CDR2 SVGAGI (reference sequence). This CDR3 spans 15 amino acids. The CDR3 sequence is CASSFNSGSSDTQYF. As DNA, the CDR3 is TGTGCCAGCAGTTTCAATAGCGGGAGTTCAGATACGCAGTATTTT.

As regards this clone: At one end, the junction sequence differs from germline, possibly due to a read error. The chain links TRBV5-3 to TRBJ2-2; D is perhaps TRBD2 (5 bases). TRBV5-3 is marked as an open reading frame, function uncertain. This CDR3 has 14 amino acids. The CDR3 nucleotides read TGTGCCAGAAGCTTGGCGCACAAACCCCGGGGAGCTGTTTTT. This translates into CARSLAHKPRGAVF.

V and J are TRBV6-5 and TRBJ1-3, with D unresolved. Looked up from germline, CDR1 is MNHEY and CDR2 is SVGAGI. V was pared by 6 bases and J by 4 bases, with 13 bases between. CDR3 length: 14 residues. CDR3 region: CASSTSGIGNTIYF. In DNA form, the CDR3 reads TGTGCCAGCAGCACCTCCGGGATAGGAAACACCATATATTTT.

The chain recombines TRBV28 with TRBJ1-5; no firm D call. Germline V gives CDR1 MDHEN, CDR2 SYDVKM. The CDR3 spans 14 residues. Trimming pared 11 bases from V and 6 bases from J, leaving 20 bases between. CDR3 in amino acids: CAGGKALRSQPQHF. The CDR3, as DNA: TGTGCCGGCGGGAAGGCTTTGAGGAGTCAGCCCCAGCATTTT. Together with reference TRBV28 and TRBJ1-5, the CDR3 gives the full variable domain: DVKVTQSSRYLVKRTGEKVFLECVQDMDHENMFWYRQDPGLGLRLIYFSYDVKMKEKGDIPEGYSVSREKKERFSLILESASTNQTSMYLCAGGKALRSQPQHFGDGTRLSIL.

The sample holds one count of this clone. J is TRBJ1-1 and V is TRBV12-3 or TRBV12-4; D is undetermined. The CDR3 consists of 13 residues. V gave up 7 bases and J gave up 5 bases, with 14 bases separating them. The CDR3 sequence: CASNLLFGTEAFF. As DNA, the CDR3 is TGTGCCAGCAACCTGCTGTTCGGGACTGAAGCTTTCTTT.

This chain links TRBV27 with TRBJ2-7, with D possibly TRBD1 on 6 matching bases. Germline V gene sequence: CDR1 MNHEY, CDR2 SMNVEV (reference sequence). This CDR3 spans 15 amino acids. Trimming removed 3 bases at V and 3 bases at J, with 15 bases between. CDR3 bases: TGTGCCAGCAGTTTTGGGACACCCGGGAACTACGAGCAGTACTTC. Protein sequence: CASSFGTPGNYEQYF.

V is TRBV19 and J is TRBJ1-3, with a weak D call TRBD1 (5 bases). Germline lookup yields CDR1 LNHDA and CDR2 SQIVND (reference sequence). The ends were cut back, 10 bases at V and 4 bases at J, with 17 bases in the middle. The CDR3 sequence is 14 residues long. In DNA, the CDR3 is TGTGCCACAGAAAGGGGAGGATCCGGAAACACCATATATTTT. This translates into CATERGGSGNTIYF.

The chain joins TRBV10-3 to TRBJ1-3; a weak D match, TRBD1 (6 bases). The germline V and J ends were trimmed by 3 bases and 0 bases, with 9 bases remaining between them. CDR3 length: 15 amino acids. Germline CDR1 ENHRY, CDR2 SYGVKD. In DNA, the CDR3 is TGTGCCATCAGTGAAACAGGGCCCTCTGGAAACACCATATATTTT. Translating it yields CAISETGPSGNTIYF.

This clone was picked up a small number of times. The genes are TRBV7-2 and TRBJ1-1, with a tentative D call TRBD1 (5 bases). CDR3 length equals 13 residues. V gave up 5 bases and J gave up 10 bases, with 17 bases separating them. CDR1 SGHTA and CDR2 FQGNSA come from the germline V gene. The CDR3 protein is CASSPGLGLGAFF. CDR3 nucleotide sequence: TGTGCCAGCAGCCCCGGACTGGGGCTGGGAGCTTTCTTT.

The chain employs TRBV12-3 or TRBV12-4 and TRBJ1-5; no clear D gene. Trimming removed 4 bases at V and 0 bases at J, with 1 base between. This CDR3 has 12 residues. CDR3 loop: CASSYSNQPQHF. The CDR3 bases are TGTGCCAGCAGTTATAGCAATCAGCCCCAGCATTTT.

This rearrangement joins TRBV11-2 to TRBJ2-1, with D perhaps assigned TRBD1 or TRBD2 (5 bases each). CDR3 length: 13 amino acids. V was clipped by 3 bases and J by 7 bases, with 10 bases between them. Germline V gene lookup returns CDR1 SGHAT and CDR2 FQNNGV. CDR3 coding DNA: TGTGCCAGCAGCTTGGGGGTAGTTAATGAGCAGTTCTTC. Its protein is CASSLGVVNEQFF.

The chain couples TRBV19 to TRBJ2-5, with D unresolved. Trimming left V 4 bases short and J 5 bases short, with 14 bases between. The CDR3 sequence is 14 residues long. Germline values: CDR1 LNHDA, CDR2 SQIVND (reference sequence). CDR3 amino acids: CASSNLNPRETQYF. The CDR3 nucleotides read TGTGCCAGTAGTAACCTGAATCCACGGGAGACCCAGTACTTC.

J is TRBJ2-3 and V is TRBV7-3; 7 bases align to TRBD2. J gave up 5 bases and V 5 bases, and 16 bases lay outside the gene matches. CDR3 length: 17 amino acids. Germline-derived CDR1 and CDR2 are SGHTA and FQGTGA. The CDR3 nucleotides read TGTGCCAGCAGCCTTAGTGGCCCCGGGGGGTTCGGAGATACGCAGTATTTT. Encoded protein: CASSLSGPGGFGDTQYF.

The chain employs TRBV4-3 and TRBJ2-7; D possibly uses TRBD1 or TRBD2 (6 bases each). The CDR3 has 19 amino acids. Trimming took 0 bases from V and 5 from J, leaving 26 bases between them. CDR1 and CDR2 (germline): LGHNA, YSLEER. The CDR3 nucleotides are TGCGCCAGCAGCCAAGATTTGGTTGTTTATTTGGGGGGCGTACACGAGCAGTACTTC. Its translation is CASSQDLVVYLGGVHEQYF.

The CDR3 DNA is TGTGCCAGCAGCCTCGGGGAGACCCAGTACTTC. Residues: CASSLGETQYF. J is TRBJ2-5 and V is TRBV9, with D unclear. Germline assignment: CDR1 SGDLS and CDR2 YYNGEE. V lost 4 bases, J lost 5 bases, and 6 bases lay in between. There are 11 residues in the CDR3.

This chain joins TRBV2 and TRBJ2-3; D is possibly TRBD1 (5 bases). Looked up from germline, CDR1 is SNHLY and CDR2 is FYNNEI. This CDR3 comprises 17 residues. Trimming took off 4 bases at V and 4 bases at J, with 21 bases between the two ends. This CDR3 reads CASSVVKAGPFSDTQYF. The CDR3 DNA sequence: TGTGCCAGCAGTGTTGTGAAGGCAGGGCCTTTCTCAGATACGCAGTATTTT.

The V call is TRBV5-1, the J call TRBJ2-5; the D gene is possibly TRBD2 (5 bases). CDR1 is SGHRS and CDR2 is YFSETQ in the germline V gene. Deletions cut 4 bases from V and 2 bases from J, with 9 bases between. The CDR3 runs 13 residues. For the CDR3, the DNA is TGCGCCAGCAGCCCCGGCGGGCAAGAGACCCAGTACTTC. Protein product: CASSPGGQETQYF.

By share, this clone ranks as large. The gene calls are TRBV27 and TRBJ2-2; possibly TRBD1 for D (6 bases). This CDR3 is built from 13 residues. Trimming pared 4 bases from V and 9 bases from J, leaving 12 bases between. From germline, CDR1 is MNHEY and CDR2 SMNVEV (reference sequence). In nucleotides, the CDR3 is TGTGCCAGCAGTTCTACAGGGTTTTGGGAGCTGTTTTTT. Encoded protein: CASSSTGFWELFF.

V is TRBV2 and J is TRBJ2-7; 12 nucleotides line up with TRBD2. V was pared by 4 bases and J by 2 bases, with 3 bases of the junction left unmatched. Germline loops: CDR1 SNHLY, CDR2 FYNNEI. This CDR3 has 15 residues. For the CDR3, the DNA is TGTGCCAGCAGTGCAGCTAGCGGGAGGGCCTACGAGCAGTACTTC. Residues: CASSAASGRAYEQYF.

The chain recombines TRBV5-4 with TRBJ2-5, with D possibly TRBD2 on 6 matching bases. Looked up from germline, CDR1 is SGHNT and CDR2 is YYREEE (reference sequence). The length of the CDR3 is 15 residues. The ends were cut back, 4 bases at V and 5 bases at J, with 18 bases in the middle. This CDR3 reads CASSVGRTTAETQYF. The CDR3 bases are TGTGCCAGCAGCGTGGGGCGGACTACAGCGGAGACCCAGTACTTC.

The sample holds one count of this clone. The chain joins TRBV7-9 to TRBJ1-2; D uncertain. The CDR3 sequence is 16 residues long. CDR1 is SEHNR, CDR2 FQNEAQ, per germline (reference sequence). V lost 5 bases to trimming and J lost 2 bases, with 18 bases between them. The CDR3 DNA reads as TGTGCCAGCAGCATACACGCGACCGACCTCAACTATGGCTACACCTTC. As protein: CASSIHATDLNYGYTF.

This chain links TRBV27 with TRBJ1-5; D uncertain. Trimming stripped 5 bases from V and 0 bases from J, with 8 bases between. Germline assignment: CDR1 MNHEY and CDR2 SMNVEV (reference sequence). This CDR3 spans 14 amino acids. The CDR3 loop is CASSPGYSNQPQHF. The CDR3 coding sequence is TGTGCCAGCAGTCCGGGATATAGCAATCAGCCCCAGCATTTT.

J is TRBJ1-2 and V is TRBV4-3, with D maybe TRBD1 (6 bases). The CDR3 covers 12 residues. The germline gives CDR1 LGHNA, CDR2 YSLEER. With 8 bases removed from V and 4 bases from J, the gap between germline ends came to 11 bases. The CDR3 DNA is TGCGCCAGCGGCGAGACAGGCTATGGCTACACCTTC. Translating gives CASGETGYGYTF.

The chain is built from TRBV10-1 and TRBJ2-3, with D unresolved. Trimming left V 6 bases short and J 2 bases short, with 0 bases between. The CDR3 has 10 residues. Germline assignment: CDR1 WNHNN and CDR2 SYGVQD (reference sequence). The CDR3 bases are TGCGCCAGCAGCACAGATACGCAGTATTTT. Its protein is CASSTDTQYF.

CDR3 DNA sequence: TGTGCCAGCAGCGTATTCGGCGGGAGTCCCGCAGATACGCAGTATTTT. Amino acids: CASSVFGGSPADTQYF. The rearrangement uses TRBV9 and TRBJ2-3; 7 nucleotides match TRBD2. Germline CDR1 SGDLS, CDR2 YYNGEE. The CDR3 extends over 16 amino acids. V lost 1 base to trimming and J lost 4 bases; unmatched junction nucleotides: 9.

The count of this clone is one. The chain uses TRBV24-1 and TRBJ1-5; D perhaps matches TRBD1 (5 bases). The CDR3 length is 14 residues. Germline CDR1 KGHDR, CDR2 SFDVKD. V was clipped by 5 bases and J by 7 bases, with 14 bases between them. CDR3 region: CATSVARAEQPQHF. Here the CDR3 DNA reads TGTGCCACCAGTGTGGCCAGGGCGGAGCAGCCCCAGCATTTT.

The chain is built from TRBV14 and TRBJ2-1, with 7 nucleotides matching TRBD1. After removal of 0 bases from V and 14 bases from J, the junction contained 13 bases not matched to a gene. The CDR3 is 15 residues long. Germline V gene sequence: CDR1 SGHDN, CDR2 FVKESK. The CDR3 nucleotides read TGTGCCAGCAGCCAAGACGGGACAGACGCCTCCAAGAAGTTCTTC. Residues: CASSQDGTDASKKFF.

This chain links TRBV27 with TRBJ2-7; 10 bases line up with TRBD2. J was trimmed by 6 bases and V by 5 bases; bases with no gene match: 13. The CDR3 consists of 16 residues. Germline V CDR1 and CDR2: MNHEY, SMNVEV (reference sequence). Here the CDR3 DNA reads TGTGCCAGCAGTACCACTAGCGGGAAGGCGTTGGGCGAGCAGTACTTC. It specifies CASSTTSGKALGEQYF.

The genes are TRBV4-1 and TRBJ1-4; TRBD1 matches 9 bases. Losses at the gene ends were 6 bases for V and 8 bases for J; bases not matched to a gene: 10. CDR1 is MGHRA, CDR2 YSYEKL, per germline. The CDR3 extends over 15 amino acids. The CDR3 DNA sequence: TGCGCCAGCAGTTATTCACAGGGGGCTGGGGAAAAACTGTTTTTT. Its protein product is CASSYSQGAGEKLFF.